This record covers a single T cell receptor (beta chain). This record belongs to a study of technical replicates of blood from several donors. Looked up from germline, CDR1 is SGHTA and CDR2 is FQGNSA. V gave up 5 bases and J gave up 4 bases; unmatched junction bases: 2. There are 13 residues in the CDR3. Only in-frame clones appear in the TCRdb table, and some are missing; sequencing was by immunoSEQ multiplex PCR. The data hold roughly 80,000 clones, with about 92% observed a single time. This TCR was sampled from a human donor in good health. V usage is TRBV7-2 and J usage is TRBJ1-1; 9 bases agree with TRBD1. The sequencing sample was made of T cells isolated from PBMCs. The CDR3 sequence is CASSMDRGTEAFF. The CDR3 DNA is TGTGCCAGCAGCATGGACAGGGGCACTGAAGCTTTCTTT.